The clone carrying this TCR beta chain appeared a few times. This entry is derived from a study of Graves' ophthalmopathy and Graves' hyperthyroidism. For repertoire sequencing, the TCR beta CDR3 regions were amplified from RNA transcripts. First-round RT-PCR with HTBI primers preceded a second-round multiplex PCR. TCRdb re-called the multiplex PCR reads with MiXCR, one entry per CDR3 protein. This table has about 390,000 distinct CDR3 sequences, 15% appearing once. If patients had other autoimmune diseases, uncontrolled infections, pregnancy or lactation, they were excluded. Sequences were obtained from peripheral blood. This receptor was taken from a woman between 18 and 29 years old with stable Graves' hyperthyroidism.

CDR3 region: CASSLNRLRGGELFF. The DNA of the CDR3 is TGTGCCAGCAGCTTAAACCGACTCAGAGGCGGGGAGCTGTTTTTT. The chain joins TRBV7-8 to TRBJ2-2; unclear D gene. The CDR3 is 15 residues long. The V and J ends lost 2 bases and 7 bases respectively, with 14 bases between them. Germline CDR1 SGHVS, CDR2 FQNEAQ.